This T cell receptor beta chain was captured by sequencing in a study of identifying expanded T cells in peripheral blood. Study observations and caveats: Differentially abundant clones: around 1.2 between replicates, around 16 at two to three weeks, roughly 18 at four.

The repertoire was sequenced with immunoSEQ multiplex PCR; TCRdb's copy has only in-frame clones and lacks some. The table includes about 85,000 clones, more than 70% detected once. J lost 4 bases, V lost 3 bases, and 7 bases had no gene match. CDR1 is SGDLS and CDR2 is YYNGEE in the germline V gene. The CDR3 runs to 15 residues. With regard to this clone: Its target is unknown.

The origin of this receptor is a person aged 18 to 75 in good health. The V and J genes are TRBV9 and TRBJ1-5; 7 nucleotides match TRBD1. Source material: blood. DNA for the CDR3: TGTGCCAGCAGCGCAGGGGGTTCCGTTAATCAGCCCCAGCATTTT. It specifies CASSAGGSVNQPQHF. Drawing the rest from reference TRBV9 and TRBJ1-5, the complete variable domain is DSGVTQTPKHLITATGQRVTLRCSPRSGDLSVYWYQQSLDQGLQFLIQYYNGEERAKGNILERFSAQQFPDLHSELNLSSLELGDSALYFCASSAGGSVNQPQHFGDGTRLSIL.